The 18 T cell receptor beta chains below come from one sample, sequenced in a study of radiotherapy plus CTLA-4 blockade in lung cancer. Method: immunoSEQ multiplex PCR; TCRdb's copy keeps in-frame clones and lacks some. The sample has some 60,000 clones; around 77% are singletons. The sequencing here drew on peripheral blood, taken from a patient treated with radiotherapy plus ipilimumab. These receptors originate from a human donor with non-small cell lung cancer who had a complete response to radiotherapy plus ipilimumab.

The CDR3 DNA follows: TGTGCCTGGCAACTAGCGGGAGGGACCAAAAACATTCAGTACTTC. Amino acid sequence: CAWQLAGGTKNIQYF. This chain joins TRBV30 and TRBJ2-4; 13 nucleotides align to TRBD2. The V gene's germline CDR1 is GTSNPN and CDR2 SVGIG (reference sequence). This CDR3 contains 15 residues. Losses at the gene ends were 5 bases for V and 2 bases for J; bases not matched to a gene: 3.

This clone is medium-sized by share. As DNA, the CDR3 is TGCGCCAGCAGGACTTTACTAGCGGGGACCCAAGTAGATACGCAGTATTTT. It yields the protein CASRTLLAGTQVDTQYF. The V and J genes are TRBV5-1 and TRBJ2-3; 10 bases line up with TRBD2. Looked up from germline, CDR1 is SGHRS and CDR2 is YFSETQ. The length of the CDR3 is 17 residues. Unmatched junction bases numbered 14, after V lost 5 bases and J lost 5 bases.

The sample holds many counts of this clone. The chain has TRBV9 and TRBJ2-2; TRBD2 might be the D (6 bases). The CDR3 contains 15 residues. The germline V and J ends were trimmed by 0 bases and 8 bases, with 14 bases remaining between them. Germline CDR1 and CDR2: SGDLS and YYNGEE. CDR3 loop: CASSVATGRGGELFF. The DNA for the CDR3 is TGTGCCAGCAGCGTAGCAACAGGCCGGGGGGGGGAGCTGTTTTTT.

The chain carries TRBV19 and TRBJ2-1; 10 bases map to TRBD2. Germline CDR1 reads LNHDA; CDR2 reads SQIVND (reference sequence). V lost 0 bases, J lost 7 bases, and 3 bases stayed unmatched. This CDR3 has 15 residues. CDR3 coding DNA: TGTGCCAGTAGTATAGAGGCTAGCGGGAGAAATGAGCAGTTCTTC. This encodes CASSIEASGRNEQFF.

This clone was detected once. The chain combines TRBV2 with TRBJ2-3, with TRBD2 identical over 10 bases. Germline trimming cut 6 bases from V and 1 base from J; bases unmatched to any gene: 4. The CDR3 contains 15 residues. CDR1 is SNHLY, CDR2 FYNNEI, per germline. The CDR3, as DNA: TGTGCCAGCAGACGACTAGCGGGTCGCACAGATACGCAGTATTTT. Amino acid sequence: CASRRLAGRTDTQYF.

The chain couples TRBV6-1 to TRBJ1-5, with 7 positions matching TRBD1. V lost 7 bases to trimming and J lost 7 bases; unmatched junction nucleotides: 7. Germline CDR1 and CDR2: MNHNS and SASEGT. This CDR3 contains 13 residues. CDR3 sequence: CASNPDRAQPQHF. The CDR3 DNA is TGTGCCAGCAACCCCGACAGGGCCCAGCCCCAGCATTTT.

The rearrangement uses TRBV10-2 and TRBJ1-2, with 7 bases matching TRBD1. Trimming took 6 bases from V and 2 from J; bases not matched to a gene: 6. The CDR3 is made up of 14 amino acids. Germline lookup yields CDR1 WSHSY and CDR2 SAAADI. In nucleotides, the CDR3 is TGCGCCAGCAGCGGGAAACAGGGGAACTATGGCTACACCTTC. Protein product: CASSGKQGNYGYTF.

CDR3 loop: CASSNGDRDTGELFF. The CDR3, as DNA: TGTGCCAGTAGTAATGGGGACAGGGACACCGGGGAGCTGTTTTTT. J is TRBJ2-2 and V is TRBV19; TRBD1 matches 9 bases. With V trimmed by 4 bases and J by 3 bases, 3 bases remained unmatched. Germline V gene lookup returns CDR1 LNHDA and CDR2 SQIVND (reference sequence). The CDR3 is 15 residues long.

This clone appeared a single time. V usage is TRBV9 and J usage is TRBJ2-1, with 13 bases matching TRBD2. Trimming took 4 bases from V and 5 from J; bases not matched to a gene: 6. The germline V gene has CDR1 SGDLS and CDR2 YYNGEE. The CDR3 loop spans 16 amino acids. The CDR3 nucleotides read TGTGCCAGCAGCCTAGAACTAGCGGGAGGGAACAATGAGCAGTTCTTC. Amino acids: CASSLELAGGNNEQFF.

This chain links TRBV28 with TRBJ1-4; no clear D gene. Germline V gene lookup returns CDR1 MDHEN and CDR2 SYDVKM. V was pared by 2 bases and J by 8 bases, with 12 bases between. This CDR3 is built from 14 residues. The CDR3 DNA is TGTGCCAGCAGTTTAGGGCGGGGATTCGAAAAACTGTTTTTT. Its translation: CASSLGRGFEKLFF. Looking up the rest from reference TRBV28 and TRBJ1-4 gives the full variable domain: DVKVTQSSRYLVKRTGEKVFLECVQDMDHENMFWYRQDPGLGLRLIYFSYDVKMKEKGDIPEGYSVSREKKERFSLILESASTNQTSMYLCASSLGRGFEKLFFGSGTQLSVL.

The J gene is TRBJ2-1, the V gene TRBV7-9; TRBD2 matches 13 bases. V gave up 5 bases and J gave up 2 bases; unmatched junction bases: 3. This CDR3 is 16 amino acids long. The germline V gene encodes CDR1 SEHNR and CDR2 FQNEAQ (reference sequence). The CDR3 coding sequence is TGTGCCAGCAGCCCTGGGACTAGCGGGACCTACAATGAGCAGTTCTTC. This translates into CASSPGTSGTYNEQFF. Based on the CDR3 plus reference TRBV7-9 and TRBJ2-1, the full variable domain is DTGVSQNPRHKITKRGQNVTFRCDPISEHNRLYWYRQTLGQGPEFLTYFQNEAQLEKSRLLSDRFSAERPKGSFSTLEIQRTEQGDSAMYLCASSPGTSGTYNEQFFGPGTRLTVL.

The chain is built from TRBV30 and TRBJ2-7; 7 bases map to TRBD2. Germline lookup yields CDR1 GTSNPN and CDR2 SVGIG (reference sequence). The CDR3 has 12 residues. J gave up 9 bases and V 8 bases, and 13 bases lay outside the gene matches. The CDR3, as DNA: TGTGCCGGGGGGGACTACCGCGGGGTGCAGTACTTC. It yields the protein CAGGDYRGVQYF. The variable domain in full, with the rest retrieved from reference TRBV30 and TRBJ2-7, is SQTIHQWPATLVQPVGSPLSLECTVEGTSNPNLYWYRQAAGRGLQLLFYSVGIGQISSEVPQNLSASRPQDRQFILSSKKLLLSDSGFYLCAGGDYRGVQYFGPGTRLTVT.

The chain carries TRBV10-3 and TRBJ1-2; a weak D match, TRBD1 (5 bases). The V gene lost 5 bases and the J gene lost 3 bases, with 19 bases spanning the gap. Germline values: CDR1 ENHRY, CDR2 SYGVKD. The CDR3 sequence is 16 residues long. The CDR3 DNA reads TGTGCCATCAGTACCCTTCCAGGGTTTGATGACTATGGCTACACCTTC. It yields the protein CAISTLPGFDDYGYTF.

This clone turned up a few times. The chain employs TRBV7-9 and TRBJ2-1, with 9 positions matching TRBD2. This CDR3 is built from 16 residues. Per the germline V gene, CDR1 is SEHNR and CDR2 is FQNEAQ (reference sequence). V dropped 5 bases and J dropped 5; count of bases not matched to a gene: 10. The CDR3 protein is CASSQQPGLADNEQFF. CDR3 sequence (DNA): TGTGCCAGCAGCCAACAACCGGGACTAGCAGACAATGAGCAGTTCTTC.

This clone was detected a few times. The chain is built from TRBV19 and TRBJ1-3; unclear D gene. The CDR3 has 16 amino acids. Germline-derived CDR1 and CDR2 are LNHDA and SQIVND (reference sequence). V lost 11 bases and J 0 bases, leaving 20 bases between the germline ends. The CDR3 is CAGKGSYGDSGNTIYF. The CDR3 coding sequence is TGTGCCGGAAAAGGAAGTTACGGAGACTCTGGAAACACCATATATTTT.

The J gene is TRBJ1-1, the V gene TRBV5-1; D ambiguous. V dropped 4 bases and J dropped 4 bases, with 11 bases sitting between them. CDR1 and CDR2 from the germline V gene are SGHRS and YFSETQ. The CDR3 consists of 13 residues. CDR3 bases: TGCGCCAGCAGCGAGGGATCCGGCACTGAAGCTTTCTTT. Translation gives CASSEGSGTEAFF.

The CDR3: CASSPDRAGGRSGNTIYF. The CDR3 DNA follows: TGTGCCAGCAGTCCCGACAGGGCCGGAGGGCGCTCTGGAAACACCATATATTTT. V is TRBV27 and J is TRBJ1-3; 7 nucleotides match TRBD1. J lost 0 bases, V lost 5 bases, and 13 bases had no gene match. This CDR3 spans 18 amino acids. CDR1 and CDR2 from the germline V gene are MNHEY and SMNVEV (reference sequence).

This clone was picked up one time. The CDR3 loop is CASSLPGRGYGYTF. The CDR3 DNA follows: TGTGCCAGCAGCTTACCGGGGAGGGGCTATGGCTACACCTTC. This chain joins TRBV7-9 and TRBJ1-2; a weak D match, TRBD1 (5 bases). The germline gives CDR1 SEHNR, CDR2 FQNEAQ (reference sequence). Trimming stripped 2 bases from V and 4 bases from J, with 11 bases between. The CDR3 totals 14 residues.